These 16 T cell receptor beta chains came from one sample sequenced in a study of monozygotic twins with inflammatory bowel disease. Reanalyzing the 5' RACE reads, TCRdb keeps one entry per CDR3 protein, without DNA. Its table lists approximately 120,000 distinct CDR3 sequences. Sequences were obtained from blood. These receptors all stem from a human donor with ulcerative colitis or Crohn's disease, or a healthy co-twin of an affected twin (not recorded which).

The genes are TRBV9 and TRBJ2-1. This CDR3 is built from 14 residues. Germline V gene data show CDR1 as SGDLS and CDR2 as YYNGEE. The CDR3 spells CASASGFGYNEQFF.

The genes are TRBV5-5 and TRBJ1-5; TCRdb names TRBD1, which stays unverified in the absence of DNA. The CDR3 sequence is 16 residues long. Germline assignment: CDR1 SGHKS and CDR2 YYEKEE (reference sequence). Here the CDR3 reads CASSLQVGGLNQPQHF.

This chain uses TRBV7-7 with TRBJ2-6. The CDR3 is 15 amino acids. Germline V gene lookup returns CDR1 SSHAT and CDR2 FNYEAQ (reference sequence). This CDR3 reads CASSPHFSGANVLTF.

This chain links TRBV7-2 with TRBJ1-6. The CDR3 runs to 14 residues. Germline CDR1 and CDR2: SGHTA and FQGNSA. CDR3: CASSPGLDNSPLHF.

V usage is TRBV5-1 and J usage is TRBJ1-5; the TCRdb call, TRBD1, lacks DNA for checking. The CDR3 runs to 14 residues. From germline, CDR1 is SGHRS and CDR2 YFSETQ. CDR3 residues: CASSSGTGNQPQHF.

The V call is TRBV7-3, the J call TRBJ2-2; without DNA, the TCRdb call of TRBD1 cannot be checked. From germline, CDR1 is SGHTA and CDR2 FQGTGA. The CDR3 covers 16 residues. This chain's CDR3 is CASSLGGTGSTGELFF.

The chain uses TRBV11-2 and TRBJ2-5; absent DNA, TCRdb's TRBD2 call cannot be checked. Germline CDR1 is SGHAT and CDR2 is FQNNGV. The CDR3 length is 18 residues. This CDR3 reads CASSSRRLAGDMIKTQYF. Combining the CDR3 with reference TRBV11-2 and TRBJ2-5 gives the whole variable domain EAGVAQSPRYKIIEKRQSVAFWCNPISGHATLYWYQQILGQGPKLLIQFQNNGVVDDSQLPKDRFSAERLKGVDSTLKIQPAKLEDSAVYLCASSSRRLAGDMIKTQYFGPGTRLLVL.

The chain uses TRBV5-6 and TRBJ2-7; no DNA is available, so the TRBD1 call from TCRdb remains unchecked. CDR3 size: 15 residues. Germline V gene data show CDR1 as SGHDT and CDR2 as YYEEEE. CDR3 region: CASSLGGQGIYEQYF.

The chain uses TRBV5-6 and TRBJ2-5. Germline V gives CDR1 SGHDT, CDR2 YYEEEE. CDR3 length equals 14 residues. The CDR3 protein is CASSWGDARETQYF.

The chain links TRBV4-3 to TRBJ2-7; checking the TCRdb D call of TRBD2 is not possible without DNA. The germline V gene encodes CDR1 LGHNA and CDR2 YSLEER. The CDR3 length is 16 residues. The CDR3 loop is CASSQDADSLSYEQYF.

The CDR3 here is CASSPRQGGNEKLFF. This chain uses TRBV4-2 with TRBJ1-4; TCRdb proposes TRBD1, but this gene call is untestable without DNA. Looked up from germline, CDR1 is LGHNA and CDR2 is YNFKEQ. The CDR3 has 15 residues.

The V call is TRBV9, the J call TRBJ2-7; no DNA is available, so the TRBD2 call from TCRdb remains unchecked. The CDR3 spans 14 residues. The germline V gene encodes CDR1 SGDLS and CDR2 YYNGEE. The CDR3 reads CASSGRTATYEQYF.

This chain uses TRBV5-1 with TRBJ1-3; TCRdb picks TRBD1, but there is no DNA to check that call. There are 16 residues in the CDR3. CDR1 is SGHRS, CDR2 YFSETQ, per germline. Here the CDR3 reads CASSLAPTGAGNTIYF.

The chain is built from TRBV12-5 and TRBJ1-1. The CDR3 length is 12 residues. Germline V gives CDR1 LGHNT, CDR2 FRNRAP. CDR3 sequence reads: CASGLPDSEAFF.

V usage is TRBV9 and J usage is TRBJ2-7; TCRdb gives TRBD2 as the D gene, but with no DNA this cannot be confirmed. Germline CDR1 and CDR2: SGDLS and YYNGEE. The length of the CDR3 is 14 residues. CDR3 sequence: CASSFWTSGYEQYF.

This chain links TRBV9 with TRBJ1-4. The length of the CDR3 is 14 residues. Germline V gene lookup returns CDR1 SGDLS and CDR2 YYNGEE. The CDR3 reads CASSISATNEKLFF.